The 13 T cell receptor beta chains presented below share a single source sample, sequenced in a study of cytomegalovirus exposure and HLA in healthy donors. Vbeta (60) and Jbeta (13) primers were used in the PCR. Repertoires were generated with immunoSEQ multiplex PCR, while TCRdb's copy carries only in-frame clones and drops some. This table has 150,000 or so clones, approximately 80% appearing once. Sequencing input: PBMCs. These receptor sequences come from a woman aged 40 to 50 in good health and CMV-seronegative.

V is TRBV7-3 and J is TRBJ2-7, with 7 bases fitting TRBD1. Trimming took 5 bases from V and 9 from J; bases not matched to a gene: 10. The CDR3 length is 13 residues. Germline lookup yields CDR1 SGHTA and CDR2 FQGTGA. DNA of the CDR3: TGTGCCAGCAGCAACAGACAGGGTATGTGGCAGTACTTC. Encoded protein: CASSNRQGMWQYF.

The chain uses TRBV28 and TRBJ1-6, with D possibly matching TRBD1 (6 bases). Trimming removed 10 bases from V and 12 bases from J, with 19 bases in between. The CDR3 runs 13 residues. Germline CDR1 reads MDHEN; CDR2 reads SYDVKM. CDR3 nucleotides: TGTGCCATTATGTCGGACAGAGCTTTACCCCTCCACTTT. It encodes CAIMSDRALPLHF.

V and J are TRBV15 and TRBJ1-4, with 9 bases identical to TRBD1. Germline lookup yields CDR1 LNHNV and CDR2 YYDKDF (reference sequence). The CDR3 sequence is 15 residues long. The trim removed 2 bases at V and 7 bases at J, leaving 5 bases unmatched. CDR3 sequence reads: CATSRNDRGVEKLFF. DNA of the CDR3: TGTGCCACCAGCAGAAACGACAGGGGGGTTGAAAAACTGTTTTTT.

The V and J genes are TRBV13 and TRBJ2-1, with 8 positions matching TRBD2. This CDR3 region has 16 residues. V trimming: 5 bases; J trimming: 9 bases; junction bases outside the gene matches: 15. The V gene's germline CDR1 is PRHDT and CDR2 FYEKMQ (reference sequence). The CDR3 loop reads CASSGVASGGRGEQFF. CDR3 DNA: TGTGCCAGCAGCGGGGTTGCTTCGGGGGGGCGCGGTGAGCAGTTCTTC.

In its sample, this clone was seen a few times. This sequence joins TRBV6-5 and TRBJ2-2; D remains unclear. CDR1 and CDR2 (germline): MNHEY, SVGAGI. The V end was cut by 4 bases, the J end by 4 bases, with 7 bases between. CDR3 length: 13 amino acids. This CDR3 reads CASSWSSTGELFF. The CDR3 DNA reads TGTGCCAGCAGTTGGTCTAGCACCGGGGAGCTGTTTTTT.

V usage is TRBV7-3 and J usage is TRBJ2-5; TRBD1 matches at 7 bases. This CDR3 has 14 residues. Per the germline V gene, CDR1 is SGHTA and CDR2 is FQGTGA. J lost 5 bases, V lost 6 bases, and 9 bases had no gene match. The CDR3: CASSSQGDVETQYF. CDR3 nucleotide sequence: TGTGCCAGCAGTAGTCAGGGGGATGTGGAGACCCAGTACTTC.

V is TRBV28 and J is TRBJ2-3; 7 bases align to TRBD1. The CDR3 extends over 14 amino acids. The J segment lost 2 bases and the V segment lost 5 bases, leaving 4 bases of the junction unmatched. CDR1 and CDR2 from the germline V gene are MDHEN and SYDVKM. The CDR3 spells CASSDRVDTDTQYF. The CDR3 region has the DNA TGTGCCAGCAGTGACAGGGTTGACACAGATACGCAGTATTTT.

The chain joins TRBV7-9 to TRBJ2-2, with a possible D match to TRBD1 (5 bases). V lost 5 bases to trimming and J lost 6 bases, with 10 bases between them. The V gene's germline CDR1 is SEHNR and CDR2 FQNEAQ (reference sequence). The CDR3 is 13 residues long. The chain's CDR3 is CASSPRDAGELFF. CDR3 nucleotides: TGTGCCAGCAGCCCCAGGGATGCCGGGGAGCTGTTTTTT.

The chain joins TRBV7-8 to TRBJ2-2; 8 bases align to TRBD2. J gave up 10 bases and V 4 bases, and 8 bases lay outside the gene matches. CDR3 length: 14 amino acids. Germline V gene lookup returns CDR1 SGHVS and CDR2 FQNEAQ. The CDR3 DNA follows: TGTGCCAGCAGCTCCGGGCTAGCGGGCGCGGAGCTGTTTTTT. Its protein product is CASSSGLAGAELFF. The complete variable domain, with remaining parts taken from reference TRBV7-8 and TRBJ2-2, reads GAGVSQSPRYKVAKRGQDVALRCDPISGHVSLFWYQQALGQGPEFLTYFQNEAQLDKSGLPSDRFFAERPEGSVSTLKIQRTQQEDSAVYLCASSSGLAGAELFFGEGSRLTVL.

The CDR3 DNA follows: TGTGCCAGCAGCGCCGACAGGGCTACCTATGGCTACACCTTC. It codes for CASSADRATYGYTF. V usage is TRBV5-4 and J usage is TRBJ1-2; TRBD1 matches 7 bases. The CDR3 is 14 residues long. V shed 4 bases and J 4 bases; nucleotides not matched to a gene: 7. The germline V gene has CDR1 SGHNT and CDR2 YYREEE (reference sequence).

The chain combines TRBV30 with TRBJ2-5; TRBD1 is a possible D gene (6 bases). The germline V gene has CDR1 GTSNPN and CDR2 SVGIG (reference sequence). With 0 bases removed from V and 5 bases from J, the gap between germline ends came to 10 bases. The CDR3 loop spans 13 amino acids. In DNA form, the CDR3 reads TGTGCCTGGAGTGTACTGAGGGGGGAGACCCAGTACTTC. It specifies CAWSVLRGETQYF.

The chain joins TRBV9 to TRBJ2-7; no reliable D call. V shed 0 bases and J shed 7 bases, with 11 bases lying between them. The CDR3 extends over 13 amino acids. Germline CDR1 reads SGDLS; CDR2 reads YYNGEE. The CDR3 DNA reads as TGTGCCAGCAGCGTAGCCTGGCAGACAGAGCAGTACTTC. This gives the protein CASSVAWQTEQYF.

CDR3 loop: CASSQDGRGTTEAFF. DNA of the CDR3: TGCGCCAGCAGCCAAGATGGGAGGGGTACCACTGAAGCTTTCTTT. The chain recombines TRBV4-1 with TRBJ1-1; D perhaps matches TRBD1 (5 bases). Germline V gene sequence: CDR1 MGHRA, CDR2 YSYEKL. This CDR3 is 15 amino acids long. The V end lost 0 bases, the J end lost 4 bases, and 12 bases lay between the germline ends.